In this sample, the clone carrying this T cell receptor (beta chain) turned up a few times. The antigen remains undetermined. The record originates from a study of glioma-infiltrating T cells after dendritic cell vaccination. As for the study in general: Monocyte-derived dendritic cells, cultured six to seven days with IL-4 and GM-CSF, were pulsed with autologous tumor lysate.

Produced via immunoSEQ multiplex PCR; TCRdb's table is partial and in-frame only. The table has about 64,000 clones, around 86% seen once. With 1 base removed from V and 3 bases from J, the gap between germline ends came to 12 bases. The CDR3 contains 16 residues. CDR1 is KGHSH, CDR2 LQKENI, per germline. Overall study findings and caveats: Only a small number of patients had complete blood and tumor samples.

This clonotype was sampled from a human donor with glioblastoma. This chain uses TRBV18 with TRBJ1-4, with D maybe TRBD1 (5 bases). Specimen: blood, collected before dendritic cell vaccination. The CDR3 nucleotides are TGTGCCAGCTCACCACTATTCCGACAGTCTAATGAAAAACTGTTTTTT. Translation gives CASSPLFRQSNEKLFF.